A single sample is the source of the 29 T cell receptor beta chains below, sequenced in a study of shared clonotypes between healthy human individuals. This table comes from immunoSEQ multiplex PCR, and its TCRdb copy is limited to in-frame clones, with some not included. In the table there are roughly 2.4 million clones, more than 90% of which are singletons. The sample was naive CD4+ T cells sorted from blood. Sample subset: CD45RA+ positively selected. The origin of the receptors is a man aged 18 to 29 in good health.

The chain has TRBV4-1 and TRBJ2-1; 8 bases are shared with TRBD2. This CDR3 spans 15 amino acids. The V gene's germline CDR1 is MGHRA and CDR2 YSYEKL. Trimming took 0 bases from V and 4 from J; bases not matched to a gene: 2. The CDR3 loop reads CASSQDQREYNEQFF. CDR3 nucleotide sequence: TGCGCCAGCAGCCAAGATCAGCGGGAGTACAATGAGCAGTTCTTC.

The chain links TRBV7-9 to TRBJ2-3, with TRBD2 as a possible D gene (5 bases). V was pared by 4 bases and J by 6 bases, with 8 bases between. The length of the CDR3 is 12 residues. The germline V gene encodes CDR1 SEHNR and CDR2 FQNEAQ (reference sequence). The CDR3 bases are TGTGCCAGCAGCTCGAGGGTGGATACGCAGTATTTT. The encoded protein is CASSSRVDTQYF.

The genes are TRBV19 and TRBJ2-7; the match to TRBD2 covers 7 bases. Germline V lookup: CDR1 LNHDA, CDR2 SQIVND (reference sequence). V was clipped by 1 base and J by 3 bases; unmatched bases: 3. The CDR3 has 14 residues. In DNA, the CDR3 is TGTGCCAGTAGTATAGCGGGGGGAATCTACGAGCAGTACTTC. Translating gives CASSIAGGIYEQYF.

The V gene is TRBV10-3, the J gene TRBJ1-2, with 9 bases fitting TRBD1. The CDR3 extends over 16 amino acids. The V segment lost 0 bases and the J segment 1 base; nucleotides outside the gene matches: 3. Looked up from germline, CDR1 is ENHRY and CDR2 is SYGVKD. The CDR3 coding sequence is TGTGCCATCAGTGAGTCGCGGGACAGGGATAACTATGGCTACACCTTC. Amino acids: CAISESRDRDNYGYTF.

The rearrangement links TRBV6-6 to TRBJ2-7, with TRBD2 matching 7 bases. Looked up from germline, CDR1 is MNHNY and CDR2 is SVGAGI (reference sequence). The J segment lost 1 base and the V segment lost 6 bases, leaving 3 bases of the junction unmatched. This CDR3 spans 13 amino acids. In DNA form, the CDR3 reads TGTGCCAGCAGAGGAGCGGGATCCTACGAGCAGTACTTC. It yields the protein CASRGAGSYEQYF.

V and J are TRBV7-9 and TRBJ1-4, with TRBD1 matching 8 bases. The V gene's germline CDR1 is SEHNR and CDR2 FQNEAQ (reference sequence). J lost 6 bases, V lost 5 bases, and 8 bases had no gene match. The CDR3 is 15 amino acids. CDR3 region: CASSPARGRDEKLFF. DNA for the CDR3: TGTGCCAGCAGCCCCGCCAGGGGGCGCGATGAAAAACTGTTTTTT.

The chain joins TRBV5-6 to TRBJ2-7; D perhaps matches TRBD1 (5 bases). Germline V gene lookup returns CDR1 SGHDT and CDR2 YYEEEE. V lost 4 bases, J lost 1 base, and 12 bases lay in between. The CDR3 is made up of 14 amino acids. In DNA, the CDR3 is TGTGCCAGCAGCCCCCGGACACAATCCTACGAGCAGTACTTC. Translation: CASSPRTQSYEQYF.

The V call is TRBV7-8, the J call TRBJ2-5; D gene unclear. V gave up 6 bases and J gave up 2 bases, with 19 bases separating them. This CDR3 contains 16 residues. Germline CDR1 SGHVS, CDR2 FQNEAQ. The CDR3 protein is CASRLRLPGSQETQYF. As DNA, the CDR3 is TGTGCCAGCAGACTAAGATTACCGGGTTCTCAAGAGACCCAGTACTTC.

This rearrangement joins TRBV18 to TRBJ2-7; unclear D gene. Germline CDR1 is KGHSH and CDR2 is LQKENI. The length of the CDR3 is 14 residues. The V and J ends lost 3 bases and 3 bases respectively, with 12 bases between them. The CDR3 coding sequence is TGTGCCAGCTCACCGGGAATCACCAACTACGAGCAGTACTTC. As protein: CASSPGITNYEQYF.

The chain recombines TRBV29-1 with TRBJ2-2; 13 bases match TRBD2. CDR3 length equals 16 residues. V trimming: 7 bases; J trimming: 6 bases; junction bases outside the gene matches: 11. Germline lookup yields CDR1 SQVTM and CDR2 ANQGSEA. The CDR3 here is CSGTSGGFVGSGELFF. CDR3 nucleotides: TGCAGCGGGACTAGCGGGGGATTCGTGGGTTCCGGGGAGCTGTTTTTT.

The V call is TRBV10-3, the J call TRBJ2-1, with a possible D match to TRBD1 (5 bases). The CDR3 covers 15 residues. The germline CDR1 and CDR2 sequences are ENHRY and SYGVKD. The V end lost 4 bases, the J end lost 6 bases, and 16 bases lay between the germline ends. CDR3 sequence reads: CAISAQDKVGNEQFF. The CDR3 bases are TGTGCCATCAGTGCCCAGGACAAAGTGGGCAATGAGCAGTTCTTC.

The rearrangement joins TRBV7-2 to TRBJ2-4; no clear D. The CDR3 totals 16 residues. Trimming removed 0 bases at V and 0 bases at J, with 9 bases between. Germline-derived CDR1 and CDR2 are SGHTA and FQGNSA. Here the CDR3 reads CASSLALLLAKNIQYF. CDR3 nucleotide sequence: TGTGCCAGCAGCTTAGCGCTCCTTCTAGCCAAAAACATTCAGTACTTC.

CDR3: CASSRLAGGKYF. The CDR3 region has the DNA TGTGCCAGCAGCCGACTAGCGGGGGGCAAGTATTTT. V gene TRBV28 combines with J gene TRBJ2-3, with TRBD2 matching over 13 bases. V lost 6 bases, J lost 13 bases, and 4 bases stayed unmatched. Germline-derived CDR1 and CDR2 are MDHEN and SYDVKM. The CDR3 totals 12 residues.

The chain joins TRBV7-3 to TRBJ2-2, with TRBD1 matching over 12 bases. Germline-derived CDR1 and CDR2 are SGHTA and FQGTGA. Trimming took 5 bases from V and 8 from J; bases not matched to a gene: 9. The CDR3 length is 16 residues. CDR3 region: CASSLPGDRGPGELFF. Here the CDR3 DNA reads TGTGCCAGCAGCCTTCCTGGGGACAGGGGGCCGGGGGAGCTGTTTTTT. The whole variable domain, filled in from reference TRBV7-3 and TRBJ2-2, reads GAGVSQTPSNKVTEKGKYVELRCDPISGHTALYWYRQSLGQGPEFLIYFQGTGAADDSGLPNDRFFAVRPEGSVSTLKIQRTERGDSAVYLCASSLPGDRGPGELFFGEGSRLTVL.

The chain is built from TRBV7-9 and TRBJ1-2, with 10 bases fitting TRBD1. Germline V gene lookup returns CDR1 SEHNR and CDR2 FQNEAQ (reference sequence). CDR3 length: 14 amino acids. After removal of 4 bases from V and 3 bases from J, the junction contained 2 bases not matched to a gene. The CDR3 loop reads CASSWGQGYYGYTF. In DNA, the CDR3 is TGTGCCAGCAGCTGGGGACAGGGGTACTATGGCTACACCTTC.

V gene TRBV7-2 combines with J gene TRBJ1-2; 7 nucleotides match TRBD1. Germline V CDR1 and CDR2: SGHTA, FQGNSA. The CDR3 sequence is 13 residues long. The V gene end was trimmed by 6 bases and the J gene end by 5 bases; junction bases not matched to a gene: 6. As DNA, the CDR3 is TGTGCCAGCAGTCCCCGGGACAGTTATGGCTACACCTTC. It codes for CASSPRDSYGYTF.

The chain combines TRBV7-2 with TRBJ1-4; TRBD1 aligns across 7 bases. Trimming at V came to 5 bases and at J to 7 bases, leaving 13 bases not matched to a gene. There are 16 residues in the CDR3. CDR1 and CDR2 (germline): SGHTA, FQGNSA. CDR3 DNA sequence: TGTGCCAGCAGCCCAGGGGGTAAGGGTAGAGGTGAAAAACTGTTTTTT. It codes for CASSPGGKGRGEKLFF.

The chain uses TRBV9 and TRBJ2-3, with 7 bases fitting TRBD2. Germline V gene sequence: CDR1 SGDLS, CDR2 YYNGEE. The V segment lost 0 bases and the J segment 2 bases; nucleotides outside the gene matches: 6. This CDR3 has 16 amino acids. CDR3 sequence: CASSVGASGTTDTQYF. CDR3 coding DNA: TGTGCCAGCAGCGTAGGGGCTAGCGGAACCACAGATACGCAGTATTTT.

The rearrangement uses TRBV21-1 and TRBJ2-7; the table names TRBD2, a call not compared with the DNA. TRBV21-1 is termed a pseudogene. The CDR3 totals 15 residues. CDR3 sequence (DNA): TGTGCCAGCGAGGACCTAGCGGGAAAGGGCTACGAGCAGTACTTC. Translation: CASEDLAGKGYEQYF.

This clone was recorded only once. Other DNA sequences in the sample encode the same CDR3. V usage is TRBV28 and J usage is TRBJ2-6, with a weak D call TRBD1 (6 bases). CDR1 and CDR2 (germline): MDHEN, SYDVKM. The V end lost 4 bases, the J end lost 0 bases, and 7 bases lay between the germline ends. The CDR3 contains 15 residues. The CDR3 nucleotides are TGTGCCAGCAGTTCGACAGGCTCTGGGGCCAACGTCCTGACTTTC. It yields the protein CASSSTGSGANVLTF.

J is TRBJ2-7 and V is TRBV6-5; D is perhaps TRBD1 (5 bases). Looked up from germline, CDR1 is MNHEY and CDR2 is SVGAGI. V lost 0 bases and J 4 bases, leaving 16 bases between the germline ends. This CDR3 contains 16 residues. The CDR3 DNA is TGTGCCAGCAGTTACTCGTCTCTTAATAGGGGATACGAGCAGTACTTC. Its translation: CASSYSSLNRGYEQYF.

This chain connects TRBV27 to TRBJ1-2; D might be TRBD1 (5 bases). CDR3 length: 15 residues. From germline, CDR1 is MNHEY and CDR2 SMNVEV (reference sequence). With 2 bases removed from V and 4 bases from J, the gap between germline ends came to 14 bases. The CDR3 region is CASSLTTRGFYGYTF. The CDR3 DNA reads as TGTGCCAGCAGTTTAACCACACGGGGCTTCTATGGCTACACCTTC.

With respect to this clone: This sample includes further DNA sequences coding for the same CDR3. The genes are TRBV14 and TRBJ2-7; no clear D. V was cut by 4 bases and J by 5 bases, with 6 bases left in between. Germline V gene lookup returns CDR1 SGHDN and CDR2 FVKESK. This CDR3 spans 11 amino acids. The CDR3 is CASSLRDEQYF. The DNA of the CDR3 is TGTGCCAGCAGCCTCCGGGACGAGCAGTACTTC.

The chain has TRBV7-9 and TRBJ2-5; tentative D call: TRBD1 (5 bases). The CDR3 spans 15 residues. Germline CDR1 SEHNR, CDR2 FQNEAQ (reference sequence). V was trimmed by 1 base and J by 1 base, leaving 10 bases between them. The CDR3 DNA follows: TGTGCCAGCAGCTTAGGCAGGGTTGGCCAAGAGACCCAGTACTTC. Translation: CASSLGRVGQETQYF.

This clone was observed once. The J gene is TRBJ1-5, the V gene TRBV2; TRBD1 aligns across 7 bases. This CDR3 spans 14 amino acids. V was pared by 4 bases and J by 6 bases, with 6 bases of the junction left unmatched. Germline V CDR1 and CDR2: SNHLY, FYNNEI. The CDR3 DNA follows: TGTGCCAGCAGTGCGGGGGACAGAACTCAGCCCCAGCATTTT. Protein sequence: CASSAGDRTQPQHF.

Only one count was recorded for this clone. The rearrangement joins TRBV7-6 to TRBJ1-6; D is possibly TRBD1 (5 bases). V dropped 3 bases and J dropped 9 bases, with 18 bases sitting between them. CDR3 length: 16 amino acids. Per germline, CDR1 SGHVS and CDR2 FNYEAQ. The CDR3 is CASSLGERGVASPLHF. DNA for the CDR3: TGTGCCAGCAGCTTGGGGGAGCGGGGAGTTGCTTCACCCCTCCACTTT.

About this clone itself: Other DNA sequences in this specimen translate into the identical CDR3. CDR3 bases: TGTGCCAGTAGTCCCGGGACAGGGGGCGAGCAGTACTTC. Protein product: CASSPGTGGEQYF. The rearrangement joins TRBV19 to TRBJ2-7, with 11 bases lining up with TRBD1. Germline CDR1 and CDR2: LNHDA and SQIVND (reference sequence). J gave up 6 bases and V 5 bases, and 3 bases lay outside the gene matches. CDR3 length: 13 residues.

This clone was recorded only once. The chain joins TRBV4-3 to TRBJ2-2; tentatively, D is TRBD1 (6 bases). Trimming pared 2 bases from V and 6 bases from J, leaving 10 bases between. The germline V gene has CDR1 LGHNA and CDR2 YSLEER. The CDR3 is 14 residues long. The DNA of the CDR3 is TGCGCCAGCAGCCAACAGACAGGCGCCGGGGAGCTGTTTTTT. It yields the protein CASSQQTGAGELFF.

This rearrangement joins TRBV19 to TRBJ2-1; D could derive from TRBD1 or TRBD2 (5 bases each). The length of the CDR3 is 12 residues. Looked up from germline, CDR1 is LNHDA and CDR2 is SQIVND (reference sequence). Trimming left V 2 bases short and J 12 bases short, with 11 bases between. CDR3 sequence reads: CASSILGERQFF. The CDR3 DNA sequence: TGTGCCAGTAGTATATTGGGGGAGAGGCAGTTCTTC.